Presented here are 17 T cell receptor beta chains from one specimen sequenced in a study of CD8 T cells in Susac syndrome. With random hexamers, reverse transcription was performed on roughly 0.5 to 1 ug of RNA. One entry per CDR3 protein, called by TCRdb with MiXCR from the immunoSEQ multiplex PCR reads. The table has roughly 150,000 distinct CDR3 sequences, about 94% seen once. The sequenced sample consisted of CD8+ T cells from PBMCs. Every receptor here comes from a human donor with multiple sclerosis.

The chain links TRBV19 to TRBJ1-1, with no clear D. Trimming removed 7 bases from V and 4 bases from J, with 10 bases in between. CDR1 is LNHDA, CDR2 SQIVND, per germline (reference sequence). This CDR3 is 12 amino acids long. CDR3 amino acids: CASIRSSTEAFF. In DNA form, the CDR3 reads TGTGCCAGTATACGCAGCTCCACTGAAGCTTTCTTT. The full variable domain, with the rest looked up from reference TRBV19 and TRBJ1-1, is DGGITQSPKYLFRKEGQNVTLSCEQNLNHDAMYWYRQDPGQGLRLIYYSQIVNDFQKGDIAEGYSVSREKKESFPLTVTSAQKNPTAFYLCASIRSSTEAFFGQGTRLTVV.

The genes are TRBV29-1 and TRBJ1-2, with D unresolved. Looked up from germline, CDR1 is SQVTM and CDR2 is ANQGSEA. The CDR3 extends over 11 amino acids. V dropped 0 bases and J dropped 8 bases, with 7 bases sitting between them. CDR3 sequence: CSVEERWGYTF. The DNA of the CDR3 is TGCAGCGTTGAAGAAAGGTGGGGCTACACCTTC.

The V call is TRBV3-1, the J call TRBJ2-2; D remains unclear. Trimming stripped 1 base from V and 3 bases from J, with 3 bases between. The germline gives CDR1 LGHDT, CDR2 YNNKEL (reference sequence). There are 13 residues in the CDR3. As DNA, the CDR3 is TGTGCCAGCAGCCAAGGGGACACCGGGGAGCTGTTTTTT. Its translation: CASSQGDTGELFF.

The rearrangement joins TRBV15 to TRBJ2-4, with TRBD1 matching over 9 bases. Per the germline V gene, CDR1 is LNHNV and CDR2 is YYDKDF (reference sequence). CDR3 size: 16 residues. V was clipped by 4 bases and J by 3 bases; unmatched bases: 7. CDR3 in amino acids: CATSTRDRASKNIQYF. The DNA of the CDR3 is TGTGCCACCAGCACCCGGGACAGGGCTAGCAAAAACATTCAGTACTTC.

The chain carries TRBV30 and TRBJ1-2; D uncertain. The CDR3 sequence is 11 residues long. Per the germline V gene, CDR1 is GTSNPN and CDR2 is SVGIG (reference sequence). Trimming removed 4 bases at V and 8 bases at J, with 11 bases between. The CDR3 is CAWMAGLGYTF. The CDR3 nucleotides read TGTGCCTGGATGGCCGGCTTAGGCTACACCTTC.

V gene TRBV15 combines with J gene TRBJ2-2; no clear D gene. The V end lost 0 bases, the J end lost 0 bases, and 11 bases lay between the germline ends. The CDR3 runs to 17 residues. From germline, CDR1 is LNHNV and CDR2 YYDKDF (reference sequence). The CDR3 DNA reads as TGTGCCACCAGCAGAGATCGTCAGACCACGAACACCGGGGAGCTGTTTTTT. Protein product: CATSRDRQTTNTGELFF.

The V gene is TRBV7-9, the J gene TRBJ2-7; maybe TRBD1 (6 bases). The ends were cut back, 4 bases at V and 5 bases at J, with 12 bases in the middle. This CDR3 contains 13 residues. Germline V gene sequence: CDR1 SEHNR, CDR2 FQNEAQ (reference sequence). The CDR3 DNA reads TGTGCCAGCAGCTCGGGACACCAGGACGAGCAGTACTTC. Translation: CASSSGHQDEQYF.

V usage is TRBV27 and J usage is TRBJ2-2; no definite D call. V was clipped by 4 bases and J by 1 base, with 4 bases between them. From germline, CDR1 is MNHEY and CDR2 SMNVEV (reference sequence). The CDR3 has 13 amino acids. DNA of the CDR3: TGTGCCAGCAGTTGGGGGAACACCGGGGAGCTGTTTTTT. Its protein product is CASSWGNTGELFF.

The chain recombines TRBV13 with TRBJ1-6; no firm D call. The V gene's germline CDR1 is PRHDT and CDR2 FYEKMQ (reference sequence). Trimming removed 4 bases at V and 9 bases at J, with 13 bases between. This CDR3 is built from 14 residues. CDR3 nucleotide sequence: TGTGCCAGCAGCTACAACAGCATGGCTTCACCCCTCCACTTT. Residues: CASSYNSMASPLHF.

The chain couples TRBV29-1 to TRBJ1-1; tentatively, D is TRBD1 (5 bases). The CDR3 consists of 13 residues. Germline lookup yields CDR1 SQVTM and CDR2 ANQGSEA. V lost 6 bases and J 4 bases, leaving 15 bases between the germline ends. The CDR3 sequence: CSVGVGVGTEAFF. The CDR3 DNA follows: TGCAGCGTCGGAGTAGGGGTTGGCACTGAAGCTTTCTTT.

The genes are TRBV3-1 and TRBJ2-5; tentatively, D is TRBD2 (6 bases). The germline V and J ends were trimmed by 0 bases and 1 base, with 12 bases remaining between them. CDR1 LGHDT and CDR2 YNNKEL come from the germline V gene (reference sequence). The CDR3 contains 16 residues. CDR3 protein: CASSQDGRDRQETQYF. CDR3 DNA sequence: TGTGCCAGCAGCCAAGATGGGCGGGACCGCCAAGAGACCCAGTACTTC.

Here the CDR3 reads CASSSVPALDTQYF. The CDR3 DNA follows: TGTGCCAGCAGCTCCGTCCCCGCCTTGGATACGCAGTATTTT. This chain joins TRBV11-2 and TRBJ2-3; no firm D call. V was cut by 4 bases and J by 6 bases, with 14 bases left in between. The CDR3 totals 14 residues. Germline values: CDR1 SGHAT, CDR2 FQNNGV.

This chain connects TRBV11-2 to TRBJ2-1; D gene uncertain. The CDR3 consists of 16 residues. CDR1 and CDR2 (germline): SGHAT, FQNNGV. V lost 0 bases to trimming and J lost 0 bases, with 9 bases between them. The CDR3 sequence: CASSLEGRSSYNEQFF. CDR3 bases: TGTGCCAGCAGCTTAGAGGGCAGGAGCTCCTACAATGAGCAGTTCTTC.

This chain connects TRBV28 to TRBJ1-2, with D tentatively TRBD1 (6 bases). The CDR3 is 15 residues long. Germline CDR1 is MDHEN and CDR2 is SYDVKM. V was pared by 4 bases and J by 3 bases, with 15 bases between. The CDR3 bases are TGTGCCAGCAGTTCCCTGGAGGGGGTAGACTATGGCTACACCTTC. This sequence encodes CASSSLEGVDYGYTF.

J is TRBJ2-7 and V is TRBV27; 7 nucleotides agree with TRBD2. There are 14 residues in the CDR3. The germline V gene encodes CDR1 MNHEY and CDR2 SMNVEV (reference sequence). J lost 1 base, V lost 5 bases, and 5 bases had no gene match. CDR3 sequence reads: CASSPSGGSYEQYF. The CDR3 nucleotides are TGTGCCAGCAGTCCTTCGGGGGGATCCTACGAGCAGTACTTC.

This clonotype has just one count. This rearrangement joins TRBV29-1 to TRBJ2-1; 8 bases agree with TRBD2. After removal of 4 bases from V and 12 bases from J, the junction contained 11 bases not matched to a gene. Germline CDR1 reads SQVTM; CDR2 reads ANQGSEA. CDR3 length equals 13 residues. The CDR3 bases are TGCAGCGTTGGGGCGGGGGGCCCCCTAGCGCAGTTCTTC. This translates into CSVGAGGPLAQFF.

This clonotype appeared a single time. The chain combines TRBV20-1 with TRBJ1-1; D possibly corresponds to TRBD1 (6 bases). The V end was cut by 0 bases, the J end by 0 bases, with 17 bases between. Germline CDR1 is DFQATT and CDR2 is SNEGSKA (reference sequence). This CDR3 comprises 17 residues. The CDR3 spells CSARDPWQGSMNTEAFF. CDR3 bases: TGCAGTGCTAGAGATCCCTGGCAGGGGAGTATGAACACTGAAGCTTTCTTT.